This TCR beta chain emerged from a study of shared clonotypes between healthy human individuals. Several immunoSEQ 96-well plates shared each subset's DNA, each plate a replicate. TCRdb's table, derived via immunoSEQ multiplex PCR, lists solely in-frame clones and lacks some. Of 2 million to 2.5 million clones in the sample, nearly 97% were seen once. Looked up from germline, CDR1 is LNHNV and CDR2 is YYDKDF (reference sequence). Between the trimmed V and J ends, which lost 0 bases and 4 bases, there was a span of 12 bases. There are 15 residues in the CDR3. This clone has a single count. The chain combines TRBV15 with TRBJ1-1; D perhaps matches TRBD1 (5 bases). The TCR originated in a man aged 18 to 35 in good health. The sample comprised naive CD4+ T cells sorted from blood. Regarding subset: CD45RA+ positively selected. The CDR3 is CATSRDEGVATEAFF. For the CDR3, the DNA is TGTGCCACCAGCAGAGATGAAGGGGTTGCCACTGAAGCTTTCTTT.